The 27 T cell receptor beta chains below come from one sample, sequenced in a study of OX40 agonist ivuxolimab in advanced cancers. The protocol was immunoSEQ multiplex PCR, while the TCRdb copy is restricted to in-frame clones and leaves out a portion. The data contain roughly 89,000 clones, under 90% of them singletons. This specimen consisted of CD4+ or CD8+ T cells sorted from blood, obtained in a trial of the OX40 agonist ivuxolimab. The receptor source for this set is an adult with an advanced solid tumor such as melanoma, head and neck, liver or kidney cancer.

This CDR3 reads CASSQVVTGRTEAFF. In nucleotides, the CDR3 is TGTGCCAGCAGCCAAGTTGTTACAGGGAGGACTGAAGCTTTCTTT. The rearrangement uses TRBV4-2 and TRBJ1-1; D perhaps matches TRBD1 (6 bases). Germline V lookup: CDR1 LGHNA, CDR2 YNFKEQ. The CDR3 has 15 amino acids. The V gene lost 1 base and the J gene lost 5 bases, with 14 bases spanning the gap.

In DNA, the CDR3 is TGTGCCAGTAGGGGGACAGGGACAACCGGGGAGCTGTTTTTT. Its protein product is CASRGTGTTGELFF. The J gene is TRBJ2-2, the V gene TRBV19, with 9 bases aligning to TRBD1. With V trimmed by 6 bases and J by 5 bases, 4 bases remained unmatched. Germline loops: CDR1 LNHDA, CDR2 SQIVND (reference sequence). The CDR3 has 14 residues.

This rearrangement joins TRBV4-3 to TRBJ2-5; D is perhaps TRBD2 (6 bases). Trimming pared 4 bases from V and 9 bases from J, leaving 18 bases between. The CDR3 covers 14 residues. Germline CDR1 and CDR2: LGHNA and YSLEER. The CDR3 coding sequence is TGCGCCAGCAGCCCCTCTTGGGCAGGAGGGGCCCAGTACTTC. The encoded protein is CASSPSWAGGAQYF.

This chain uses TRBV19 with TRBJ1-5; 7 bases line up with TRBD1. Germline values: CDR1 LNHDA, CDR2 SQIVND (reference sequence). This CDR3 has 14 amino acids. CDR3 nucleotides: TGTGGGAGCGGGGTGGACAGGTTCAATCAGCCCCAGCATTTT. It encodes CGSGVDRFNQPQHF.

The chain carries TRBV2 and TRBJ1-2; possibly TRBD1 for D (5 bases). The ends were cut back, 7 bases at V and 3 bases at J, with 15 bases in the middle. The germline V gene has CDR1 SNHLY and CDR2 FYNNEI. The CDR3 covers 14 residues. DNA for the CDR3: TGTGCCAGCACGTCGCAGGGAGGCTACTATGGCTACACCTTC. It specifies CASTSQGGYYGYTF.

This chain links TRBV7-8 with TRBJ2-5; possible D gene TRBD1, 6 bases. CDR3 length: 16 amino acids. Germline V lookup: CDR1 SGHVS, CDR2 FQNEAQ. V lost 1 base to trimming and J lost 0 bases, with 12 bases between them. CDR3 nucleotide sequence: TGTGCCAGCAGCTTAGTCCACCGGACAGACCAAGAGACCCAGTACTTC. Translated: CASSLVHRTDQETQYF.

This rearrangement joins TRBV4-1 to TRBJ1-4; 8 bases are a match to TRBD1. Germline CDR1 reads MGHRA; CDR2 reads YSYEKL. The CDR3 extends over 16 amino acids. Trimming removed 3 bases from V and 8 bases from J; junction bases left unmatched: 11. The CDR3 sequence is CASSHGRDRLGEKLFF. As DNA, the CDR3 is TGCGCCAGCAGCCATGGTCGGGACAGGTTGGGGGAAAAACTGTTTTTT.

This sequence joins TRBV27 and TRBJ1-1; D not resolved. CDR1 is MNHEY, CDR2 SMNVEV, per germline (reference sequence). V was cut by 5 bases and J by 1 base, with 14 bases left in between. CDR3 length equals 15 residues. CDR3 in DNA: TGTGCCAGCAGTCCCGCGTGGGCAGAGAACACTGAAGCTTTCTTT. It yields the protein CASSPAWAENTEAFF.

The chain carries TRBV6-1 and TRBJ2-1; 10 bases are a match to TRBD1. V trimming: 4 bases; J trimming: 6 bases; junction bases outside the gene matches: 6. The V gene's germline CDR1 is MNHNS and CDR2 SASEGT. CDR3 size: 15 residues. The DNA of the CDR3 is TGTGCCAGCAGTGGTCCCGGGACAGGGGTCAATGAGCAGTTCTTC. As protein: CASSGPGTGVNEQFF.

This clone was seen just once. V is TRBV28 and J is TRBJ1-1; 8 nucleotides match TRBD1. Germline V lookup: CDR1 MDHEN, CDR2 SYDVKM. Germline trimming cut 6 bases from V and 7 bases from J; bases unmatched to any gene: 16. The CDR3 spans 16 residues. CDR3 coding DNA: TGTGCCAGCAGCCCCAGGGCAGGGGGCATTAACTTTGAAGCTTTCTTT. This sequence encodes CASSPRAGGINFEAFF.

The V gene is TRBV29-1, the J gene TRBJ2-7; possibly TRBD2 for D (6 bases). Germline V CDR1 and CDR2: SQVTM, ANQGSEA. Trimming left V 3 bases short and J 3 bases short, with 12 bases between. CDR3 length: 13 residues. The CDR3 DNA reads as TGCAGCGTTGATGTTGGGGGGAGCTACGAGCAGTACTTC. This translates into CSVDVGGSYEQYF.

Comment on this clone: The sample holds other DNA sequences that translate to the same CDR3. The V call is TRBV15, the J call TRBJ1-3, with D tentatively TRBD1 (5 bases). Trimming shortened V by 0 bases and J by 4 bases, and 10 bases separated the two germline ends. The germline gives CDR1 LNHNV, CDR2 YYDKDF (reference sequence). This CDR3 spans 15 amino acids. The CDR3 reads CATSRDRGAGNTIYF. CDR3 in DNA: TGTGCCACCAGCAGAGATCGCGGGGCAGGAAACACCATATATTTT. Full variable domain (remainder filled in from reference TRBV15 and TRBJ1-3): DAMVIQNPRYQVTQFGKPVTLSCSQTLNHNVMYWYQQKSSQAPKLLFHYYDKDFNNEADTPDNFQSRRPNTSFCFLDIRSPGLGDTAMYLCATSRDRGAGNTIYFGEGSWLTVV.

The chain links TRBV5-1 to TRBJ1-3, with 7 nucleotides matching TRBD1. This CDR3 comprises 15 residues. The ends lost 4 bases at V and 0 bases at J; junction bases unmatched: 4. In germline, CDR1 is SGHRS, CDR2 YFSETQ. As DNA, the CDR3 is TGCGCCAGCAGCGGGGGGACAGCCTCTGGAAACACCATATATTTT. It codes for CASSGGTASGNTIYF.

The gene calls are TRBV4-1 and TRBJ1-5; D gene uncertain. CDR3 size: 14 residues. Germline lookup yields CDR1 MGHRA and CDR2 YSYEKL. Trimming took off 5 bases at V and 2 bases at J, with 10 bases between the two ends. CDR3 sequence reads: CASSDAGRNQPQHF. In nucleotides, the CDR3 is TGCGCCAGCAGCGACGCTGGTCGCAATCAGCCCCAGCATTTT.

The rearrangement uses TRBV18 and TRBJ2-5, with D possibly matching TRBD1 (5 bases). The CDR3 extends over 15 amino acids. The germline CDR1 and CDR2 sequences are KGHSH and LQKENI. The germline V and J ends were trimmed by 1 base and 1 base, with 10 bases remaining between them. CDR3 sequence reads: CASSPLLDTQETQYF. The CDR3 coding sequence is TGTGCCAGCTCACCACTCCTGGACACCCAAGAGACCCAGTACTTC.

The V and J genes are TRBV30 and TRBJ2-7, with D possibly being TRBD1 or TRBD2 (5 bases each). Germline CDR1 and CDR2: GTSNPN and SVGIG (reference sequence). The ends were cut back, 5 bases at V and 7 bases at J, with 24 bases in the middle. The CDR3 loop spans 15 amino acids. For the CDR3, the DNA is TGTGCCTGGGGCAACTACTTGGGGACGGCAAGGGAGCAGTACTTC. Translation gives CAWGNYLGTAREQYF.

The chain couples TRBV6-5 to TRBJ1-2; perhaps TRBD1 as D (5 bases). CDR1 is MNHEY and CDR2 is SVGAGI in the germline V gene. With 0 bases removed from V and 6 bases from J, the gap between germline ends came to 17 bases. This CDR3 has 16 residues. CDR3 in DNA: TGTGCCAGCAGTTACTCCTTACAAACAGCGGGGGATGGCTACACCTTC. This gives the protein CASSYSLQTAGDGYTF.

The CDR3 loop is CASSVEQTMNTEAFF. The DNA for the CDR3 is TGTGCCAGCAGCGTAGAACAGACTATGAACACTGAAGCTTTCTTT. This rearrangement joins TRBV9 to TRBJ1-1, with D hard to call. Trimming shortened V by 0 bases and J by 0 bases, and 9 bases separated the two germline ends. CDR3 length: 15 amino acids. CDR1 SGDLS and CDR2 YYNGEE come from the germline V gene.

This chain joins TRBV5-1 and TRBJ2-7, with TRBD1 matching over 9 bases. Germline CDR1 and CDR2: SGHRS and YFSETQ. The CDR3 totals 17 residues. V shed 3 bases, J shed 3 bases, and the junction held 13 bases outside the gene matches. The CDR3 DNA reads TGCGCCAGCAGCTGGGGACCGGGACAGGGTGGAGTCTACGAGCAGTACTTC. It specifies CASSWGPGQGGVYEQYF.

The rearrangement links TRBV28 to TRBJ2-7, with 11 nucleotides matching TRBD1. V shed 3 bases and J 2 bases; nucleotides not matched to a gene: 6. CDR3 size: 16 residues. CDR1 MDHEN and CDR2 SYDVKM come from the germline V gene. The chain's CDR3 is CASSLHPGQGAYEQYF. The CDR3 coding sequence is TGTGCCAGCAGTTTGCATCCGGGACAGGGGGCCTACGAGCAGTACTTC.

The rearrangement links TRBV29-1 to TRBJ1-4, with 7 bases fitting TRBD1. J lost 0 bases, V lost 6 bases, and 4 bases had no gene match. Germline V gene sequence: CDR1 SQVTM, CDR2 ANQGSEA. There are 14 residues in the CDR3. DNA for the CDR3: TGCAGCGTGGAGGGGACAGCAACTAATGAAAAACTGTTTTTT. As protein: CSVEGTATNEKLFF.

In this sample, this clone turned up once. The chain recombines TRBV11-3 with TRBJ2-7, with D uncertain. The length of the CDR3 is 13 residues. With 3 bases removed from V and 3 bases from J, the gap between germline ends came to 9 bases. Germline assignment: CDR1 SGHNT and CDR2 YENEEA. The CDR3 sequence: CASSFGPGYEQYF. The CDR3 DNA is TGTGCCAGCAGCTTTGGGCCGGGCTACGAGCAGTACTTC.

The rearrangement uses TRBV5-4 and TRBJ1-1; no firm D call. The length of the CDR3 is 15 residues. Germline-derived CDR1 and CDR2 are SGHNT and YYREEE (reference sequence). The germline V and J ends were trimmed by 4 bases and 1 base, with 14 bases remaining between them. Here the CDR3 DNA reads TGTGCCAGCAGCCCACCTCTCCCGGGGAACACTGAAGCTTTCTTT. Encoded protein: CASSPPLPGNTEAFF.

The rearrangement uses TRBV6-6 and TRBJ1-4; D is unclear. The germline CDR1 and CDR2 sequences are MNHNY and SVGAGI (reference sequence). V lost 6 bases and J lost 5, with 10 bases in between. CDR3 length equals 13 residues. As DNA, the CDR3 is TGTGCCAGCAGCGCAGAGATGAATGAAAAACTGTTTTTT. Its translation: CASSAEMNEKLFF.

CDR3: CAISERQLQETQYF. As DNA, the CDR3 is TGTGCCATCAGTGAAAGACAGCTACAAGAGACCCAGTACTTC. This rearrangement joins TRBV10-3 to TRBJ2-5, with TRBD1 as a possible D gene (5 bases). CDR1 and CDR2 (germline): ENHRY, SYGVKD. Between the trimmed V and J ends, which lost 3 bases and 2 bases, there was a span of 10 bases. CDR3 length: 14 residues.

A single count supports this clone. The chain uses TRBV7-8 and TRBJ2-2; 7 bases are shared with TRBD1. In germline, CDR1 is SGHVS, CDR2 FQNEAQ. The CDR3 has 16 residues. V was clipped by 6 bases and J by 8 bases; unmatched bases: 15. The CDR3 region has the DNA TGTGCCAGCAGGGGCCGGGACAGCACTACGACGGGGGAGCTGTTTTTT. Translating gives CASRGRDSTTTGELFF.

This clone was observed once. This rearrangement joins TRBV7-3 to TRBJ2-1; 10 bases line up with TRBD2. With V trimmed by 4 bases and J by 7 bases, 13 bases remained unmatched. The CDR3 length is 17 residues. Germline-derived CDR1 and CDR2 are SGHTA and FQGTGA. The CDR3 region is CASSSPERGGDQNEQFF. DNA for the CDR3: TGTGCCAGCAGCTCACCAGAGCGGGGGGGAGACCAAAATGAGCAGTTCTTC.